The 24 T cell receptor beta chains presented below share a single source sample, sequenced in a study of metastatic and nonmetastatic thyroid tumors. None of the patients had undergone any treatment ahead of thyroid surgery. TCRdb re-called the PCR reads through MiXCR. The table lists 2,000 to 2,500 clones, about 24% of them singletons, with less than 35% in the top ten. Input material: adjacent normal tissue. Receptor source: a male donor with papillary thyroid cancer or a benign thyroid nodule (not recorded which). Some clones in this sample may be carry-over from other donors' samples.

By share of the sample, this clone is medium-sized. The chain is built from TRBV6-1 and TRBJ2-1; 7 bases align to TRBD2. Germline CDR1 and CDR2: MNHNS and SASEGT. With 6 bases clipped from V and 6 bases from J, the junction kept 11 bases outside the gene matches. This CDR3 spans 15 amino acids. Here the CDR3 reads CASRRGGSGSNEQFF. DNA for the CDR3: TGTGCCAGCAGGAGAGGCGGGAGCGGCAGCAATGAGCAGTTCTTC.

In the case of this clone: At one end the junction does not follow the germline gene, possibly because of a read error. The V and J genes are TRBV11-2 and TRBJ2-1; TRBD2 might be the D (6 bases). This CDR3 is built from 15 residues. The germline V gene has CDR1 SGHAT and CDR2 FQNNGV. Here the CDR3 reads CASSASGLSTVELFF. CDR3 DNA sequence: TGTGCCAGCAGCGCATCGGGACTTAGCACCGTGGAGCTGTTCTTC.

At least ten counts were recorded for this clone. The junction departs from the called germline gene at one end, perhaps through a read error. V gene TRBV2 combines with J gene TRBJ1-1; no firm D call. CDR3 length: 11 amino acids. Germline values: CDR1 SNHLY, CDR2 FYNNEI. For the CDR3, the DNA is TGTGCCGGCAGGCGGAGCACTGAAGCTTTCTTT. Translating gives CAGRRSTEAFF.

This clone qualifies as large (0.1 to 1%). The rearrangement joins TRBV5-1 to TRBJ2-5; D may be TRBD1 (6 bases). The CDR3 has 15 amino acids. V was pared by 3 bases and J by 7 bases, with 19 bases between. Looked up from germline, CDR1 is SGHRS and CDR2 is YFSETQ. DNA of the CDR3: TGCGCCAGCAGCTATGAGGGACACCTCGGGGCGACCCAGTACTTC. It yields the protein CASSYEGHLGATQYF.

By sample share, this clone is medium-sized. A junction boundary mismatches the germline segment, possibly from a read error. The CDR3 protein is CASSLAPTGVLRF. The CDR3 DNA reads TGTGCCAGCAGCTTAGCTCCGACAGGGGTCCTCCGTTTT. This chain connects TRBV7-9 to TRBJ2-3; 8 nucleotides line up with TRBD1. Per the germline V gene, CDR1 is SEHNR and CDR2 is FQNEAQ (reference sequence). The CDR3 length is 13 residues.

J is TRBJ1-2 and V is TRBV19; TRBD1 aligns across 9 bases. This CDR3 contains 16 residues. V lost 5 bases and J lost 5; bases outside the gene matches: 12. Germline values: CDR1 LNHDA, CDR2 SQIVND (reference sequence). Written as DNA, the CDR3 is TGTGCCAGTAGTGCAGGGATCCCGGGACAGGGATATGGCTACACCTTC. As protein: CASSAGIPGQGYGYTF.

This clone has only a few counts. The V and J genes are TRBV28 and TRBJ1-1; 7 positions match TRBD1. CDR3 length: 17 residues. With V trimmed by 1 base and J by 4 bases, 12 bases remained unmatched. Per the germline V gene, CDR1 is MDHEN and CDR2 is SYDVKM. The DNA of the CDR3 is TGTGCCAGCAGTTTATTCAGTACAGGGGCAAGTAGCACTGAAGCTTTCTTT. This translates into CASSLFSTGASSTEAFF.

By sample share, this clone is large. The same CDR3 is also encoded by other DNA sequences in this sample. The CDR3 bases are TGTGCCGGAGGGAGAAAGGGGGGTGAGCAGTTCTTC. This translates into CAGGRKGGEQFF. The gene calls are TRBV10-3 and TRBJ2-1; D possibly uses TRBD1 or TRBD2 (6 bases each). V lost 11 bases and J 9 bases, leaving 17 bases between the germline ends. This CDR3 comprises 12 residues. Germline lookup yields CDR1 ENHRY and CDR2 SYGVKD.

The CDR3 DNA is TGTGCCAGCAGTTGGAGGAGAGAGGGGGCCTTGTATTTT. Translation gives CASSWRREGALYF. V usage is TRBV6-5 and J usage is TRBJ2-3; 7 nucleotides agree with TRBD1. V dropped 4 bases and J dropped 14; count of bases not matched to a gene: 12. The V gene's germline CDR1 is MNHEY and CDR2 SVGAGI. The CDR3 totals 13 residues.

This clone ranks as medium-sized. In DNA form, the CDR3 reads TGTGCCAGCACCCGATGGGAAGGACAGGCCCAAGAGACCCAGTACTTC. Its translation: CASTRWEGQAQETQYF. The rearrangement uses TRBV25-1 and TRBJ2-5, with 7 bases fitting TRBD1. The CDR3 loop spans 16 amino acids. Trimming took 7 bases from V and 1 from J; bases not matched to a gene: 12. From germline, CDR1 is MGHDK and CDR2 SYGVNS.

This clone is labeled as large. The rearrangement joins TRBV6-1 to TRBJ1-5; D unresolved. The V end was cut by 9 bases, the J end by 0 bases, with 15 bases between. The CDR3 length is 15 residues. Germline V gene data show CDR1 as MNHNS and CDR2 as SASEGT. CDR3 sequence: CASQITQYSNQPQHF. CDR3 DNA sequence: TGTGCCAGTCAAATAACACAGTATAGCAATCAGCCCCAGCATTTT.

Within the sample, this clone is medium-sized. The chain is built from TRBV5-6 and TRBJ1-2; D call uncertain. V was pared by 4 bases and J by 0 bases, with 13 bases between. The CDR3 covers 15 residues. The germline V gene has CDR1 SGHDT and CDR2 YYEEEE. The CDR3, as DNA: TGTGCCAGCAGCCCCTACTACAGAACTAACTATGGCTACACCTTC. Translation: CASSPYYRTNYGYTF.

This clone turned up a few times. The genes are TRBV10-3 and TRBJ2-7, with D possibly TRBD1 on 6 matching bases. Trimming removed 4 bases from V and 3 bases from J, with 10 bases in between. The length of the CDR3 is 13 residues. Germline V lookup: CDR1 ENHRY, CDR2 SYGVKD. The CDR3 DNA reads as TGTGCCATCAGTGCCACAGGGTACTACGAGCAGTACGTC. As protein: CAISATGYYEQYV.

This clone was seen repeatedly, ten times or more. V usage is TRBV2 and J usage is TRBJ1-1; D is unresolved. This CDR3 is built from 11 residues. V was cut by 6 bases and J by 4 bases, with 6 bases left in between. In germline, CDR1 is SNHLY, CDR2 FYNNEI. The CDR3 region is CASRRSTEAFF. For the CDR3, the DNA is TGTGCCAGCAGGCGGAGCACTGAAGCTTTCTTT.

CDR3 in amino acids: CASSPGTSGRTDTQYF. The DNA of the CDR3 is TGTGCCAGCAGCCCGGGGACTAGCGGGAGAACAGATACGCAGTATTTT. The J gene is TRBJ2-3, the V gene TRBV11-2; 14 nucleotides align to TRBD2. The CDR3 loop spans 16 amino acids. Germline-derived CDR1 and CDR2 are SGHAT and FQNNGV. Trimming took 5 bases from V and 3 from J; bases not matched to a gene: 4.

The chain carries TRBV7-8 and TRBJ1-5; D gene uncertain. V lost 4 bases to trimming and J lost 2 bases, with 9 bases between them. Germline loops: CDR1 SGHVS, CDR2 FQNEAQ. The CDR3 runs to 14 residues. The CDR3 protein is CASSSTPGNQPQHF. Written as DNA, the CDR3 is TGTGCCAGCAGCTCAACCCCGGGCAATCAGCCCCAGCATTTT.

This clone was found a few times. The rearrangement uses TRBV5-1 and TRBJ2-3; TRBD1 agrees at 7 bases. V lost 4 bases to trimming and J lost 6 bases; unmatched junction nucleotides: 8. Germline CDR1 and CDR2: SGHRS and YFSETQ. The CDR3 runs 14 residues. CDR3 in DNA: TGCGCCAGCAGCGCCGGACAGGTCACGGATACGCAGTATTTT. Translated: CASSAGQVTDTQYF.

CDR3 in amino acids: CASSLLAGGHTGELFF. In nucleotides, the CDR3 is TGTGCCAGCAGTCTCCTAGCGGGGGGCCACACCGGGGAGCTGTTTTTT. The V gene is TRBV12-3 or TRBV12-4, the J gene TRBJ2-2, with 11 nucleotides matching TRBD2. The length of the CDR3 is 16 residues. V shed 5 bases and J 3 bases; nucleotides not matched to a gene: 5.

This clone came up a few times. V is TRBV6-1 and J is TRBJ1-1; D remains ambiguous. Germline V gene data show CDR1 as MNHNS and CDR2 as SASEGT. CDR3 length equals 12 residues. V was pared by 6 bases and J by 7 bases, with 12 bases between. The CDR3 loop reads CASRMDRLEAFF. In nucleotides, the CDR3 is TGTGCCAGCAGGATGGACCGCCTTGAAGCTTTCTTT.

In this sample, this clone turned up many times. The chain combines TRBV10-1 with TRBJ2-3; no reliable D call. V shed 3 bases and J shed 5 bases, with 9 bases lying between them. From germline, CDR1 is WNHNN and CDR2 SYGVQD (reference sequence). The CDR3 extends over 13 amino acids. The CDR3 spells CASSDYGRDTQYF. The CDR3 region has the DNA TGCGCCAGCAGTGACTACGGCAGAGATACGCAGTATTTT.

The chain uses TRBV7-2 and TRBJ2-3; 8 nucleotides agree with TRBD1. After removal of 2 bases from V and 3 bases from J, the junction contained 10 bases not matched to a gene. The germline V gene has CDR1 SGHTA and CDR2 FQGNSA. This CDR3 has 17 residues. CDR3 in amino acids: CASSLRSRRGRTDTQYF. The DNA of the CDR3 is TGTGCCAGCAGCTTACGCTCCCGCAGGGGGCGAACAGATACGCAGTATTTT.

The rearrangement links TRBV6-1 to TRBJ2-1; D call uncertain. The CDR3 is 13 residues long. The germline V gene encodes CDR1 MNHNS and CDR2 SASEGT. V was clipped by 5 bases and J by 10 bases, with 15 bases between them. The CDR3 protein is CASSTRRTLEQFF. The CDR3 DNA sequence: TGTGCCAGCAGTACCCGTCGGACCCTCGAGCAGTTCTTC.

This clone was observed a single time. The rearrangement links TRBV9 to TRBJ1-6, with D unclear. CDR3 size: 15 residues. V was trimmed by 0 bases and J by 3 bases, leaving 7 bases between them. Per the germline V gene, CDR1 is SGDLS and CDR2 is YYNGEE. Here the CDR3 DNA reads TGTGCCAGCAGCGTAGAGGGAGACTATAATTCACCCCTCCACTTT. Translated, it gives CASSVEGDYNSPLHF.

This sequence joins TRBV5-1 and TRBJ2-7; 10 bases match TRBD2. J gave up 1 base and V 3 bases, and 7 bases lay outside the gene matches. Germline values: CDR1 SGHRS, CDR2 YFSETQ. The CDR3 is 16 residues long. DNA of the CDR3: TGCGCCAGCAGCTGGATGTCTAGCGGGGGTTCCTACGAGCAGTACTTC. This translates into CASSWMSSGGSYEQYF.